The 18 T cell receptor beta chains below come from one sample, sequenced in a study of blood T cell repertoires in COVID-19 (TCRdb year 2020). Libraries were built with the immunoSEQ multiplex PCR assay. Held by TCRdb, this immuneACCESS table contains in-frame sequences only and omits some clones. Under half of the omission traces to an unresolved V gene where checked; the cause of the rest is unknown. Counted in this sample were 390,000 or so clones; approximately 90% of them appeared once. More than 1.4% of the sample comes from the top ten. Sequences were obtained from peripheral blood. The origin of the receptors is a woman aged 30 to 39 with active or convalescent COVID-19.

V and J are TRBV10-3 and TRBJ1-3; no clear D. V lost 3 bases, J lost 0 bases, and 6 bases lay in between. The CDR3 is 14 amino acids. CDR1 is ENHRY, CDR2 SYGVKD, per germline. CDR3 sequence reads: CAISDPVSGNTIYF. DNA for the CDR3: TGTGCCATCAGTGACCCAGTCTCTGGAAACACCATATATTTT.

The CDR3: CASSHRDRESGYTF. As DNA, the CDR3 is TGTGCCAGCAGCCACCGGGACAGGGAATCTGGCTACACCTTC. This chain links TRBV3-1 (or the pseudogene TRBV3-2) with TRBJ1-2, with 9 bases fitting TRBD1. Germline CDR1 is LGHDT and CDR2 is YNNKEL (reference sequence). The length of the CDR3 is 14 residues. The V segment lost 3 bases and the J segment 7 bases; nucleotides outside the gene matches: 6.

This clone has only a few counts. The V call is TRBV3-1 (or the pseudogene TRBV3-2), the J call TRBJ1-1, with 11 bases fitting TRBD1. Germline V gene sequence: CDR1 LGHDT, CDR2 YNNKEL (reference sequence). The CDR3 is made up of 16 amino acids. V dropped 4 bases and J dropped 3; count of bases not matched to a gene: 7. This CDR3 is CASSPSLGQGDTEAFF. The CDR3 DNA sequence: TGTGCCAGCAGCCCGTCGTTGGGACAGGGGGACACTGAAGCTTTCTTT.

This chain joins TRBV19 and TRBJ1-5; 9 bases are a match to TRBD1. CDR1 and CDR2 from the germline V gene are LNHDA and SQIVND (reference sequence). The CDR3 covers 14 residues. V dropped 6 bases and J dropped 4; count of bases not matched to a gene: 4. CDR3 bases: TGTGCCAGTAGCTCGGACAGGGGAAATCAGCCCCAGCATTTT. It specifies CASSSDRGNQPQHF.

The V call is TRBV9, the J call TRBJ2-2; possibly TRBD1 for D (6 bases). The CDR3 sequence is 16 residues long. Germline V CDR1 and CDR2: SGDLS, YYNGEE. V dropped 3 bases and J dropped 1 base, with 13 bases sitting between them. The CDR3 DNA reads TGTGCCAGCAGCGCGAGGGGGACGGTGAACACCGGGGAGCTGTTTTTT. Its translation: CASSARGTVNTGELFF.

CDR3 sequence reads: CASSTIDRDADTQYF. In DNA form, the CDR3 reads TGTGCCAGCAGCACCATAGACAGGGATGCAGATACGCAGTATTTT. The chain has TRBV25-1 and TRBJ2-3, with TRBD1 matching 7 bases. CDR1 and CDR2 (germline): MGHDK, SYGVNS. CDR3 length equals 15 residues. With V trimmed by 6 bases and J by 4 bases, 10 bases remained unmatched.

The CDR3 sequence: CASSLNRGQGFNEQFF. The CDR3 DNA reads as TGTGCCAGCAGCTTAAATAGGGGACAAGGATTCAATGAGCAGTTCTTC. The chain has TRBV11-2 and TRBJ2-1; D may be TRBD1 (6 bases). Germline V gene sequence: CDR1 SGHAT, CDR2 FQNNGV. The CDR3 spans 16 residues. Between the trimmed V and J ends, which lost 2 bases and 6 bases, there was a span of 17 bases.

The chain employs TRBV4-1 and TRBJ2-7; D ambiguous. Germline V CDR1 and CDR2: MGHRA, YSYEKL. The CDR3 is 11 amino acids. V shed 8 bases and J shed 6 bases, with 11 bases lying between them. In nucleotides, the CDR3 is TGCGCCAGCGCCCTCGGGTCCGAGCAGTACTTC. Its protein product is CASALGSEQYF.

The chain recombines TRBV12-5 with TRBJ1-2; 9 bases line up with TRBD1. V gave up 6 bases and J gave up 4 bases; unmatched junction bases: 6. The CDR3 length is 14 residues. The germline CDR1 and CDR2 sequences are LGHNT and FRNRAP. CDR3 nucleotide sequence: TGTGCTAGTGGCGCCGGACAGGGGAGCTATGGCTACACCTTC. It yields the protein CASGAGQGSYGYTF.

The chain employs TRBV5-1 and TRBJ1-2; 12 positions match TRBD1. This CDR3 contains 16 residues. The ends lost 1 base at V and 7 bases at J; junction bases unmatched: 8. Germline V gene data show CDR1 as SGHRS and CDR2 as YFSETQ. Written as DNA, the CDR3 is TGCGCCAGCAGCTTGACGGGACAGGGGGCAGGGATTGGCTACACCTTC. Its protein is CASSLTGQGAGIGYTF.

The chain combines TRBV12-3 or TRBV12-4 with TRBJ1-2; D call uncertain. Trimming shortened V by 4 bases and J by 6 bases, and 6 bases separated the two germline ends. This CDR3 contains 11 residues. CDR3 sequence: CASSSPDGYTF. The CDR3 DNA reads as TGTGCCAGCAGTTCCCCCGATGGCTACACCTTC.

This rearrangement joins TRBV7-2 to TRBJ2-5; D might be TRBD2 (5 bases). CDR1 SGHTA and CDR2 FQGNSA come from the germline V gene. This CDR3 contains 12 residues. V was trimmed by 3 bases and J by 13 bases, leaving 15 bases between them. Here the CDR3 reads CASSFFTSQVYF. The CDR3 coding sequence is TGTGCCAGCAGCTTTTTTACTAGTCAGGTGTACTTC.

V gene TRBV27 combines with J gene TRBJ1-2; TRBD1 aligns across 12 bases. The V gene's germline CDR1 is MNHEY and CDR2 SMNVEV (reference sequence). J lost 0 bases, V lost 4 bases, and 3 bases had no gene match. This CDR3 is built from 16 residues. CDR3 bases: TGTGCCAGCAGTTACCGGGACAGGGGGCCTAACTATGGCTACACCTTC. Amino acid sequence: CASSYRDRGPNYGYTF.

The chain carries TRBV7-8 and TRBJ2-7; tentative D call: TRBD1 (6 bases). Germline-derived CDR1 and CDR2 are SGHVS and FQNEAQ. This CDR3 comprises 14 residues. V gave up 6 bases and J gave up 2 bases, with 14 bases separating them. Here the CDR3 reads CASSIQGLPYEQYF. CDR3 coding DNA: TGTGCCAGCAGTATCCAGGGGTTGCCCTACGAGCAGTACTTC.

V is TRBV29-1 and J is TRBJ2-7; a possible D gene is TRBD1 (5 bases). The CDR3 is 13 residues long. Per the germline V gene, CDR1 is SQVTM and CDR2 is ANQGSEA. The V end was cut by 4 bases, the J end by 1 base, with 11 bases between. The CDR3: CSVGARASYEQYF. Written as DNA, the CDR3 is TGCAGCGTTGGGGCCAGGGCGTCCTACGAGCAGTACTTC.

The chain has TRBV27 and TRBJ1-2; the D gene is possibly TRBD1 (5 bases). CDR3 length: 13 amino acids. The V end was cut by 2 bases, the J end by 4 bases, with 8 bases between. Germline values: CDR1 MNHEY, CDR2 SMNVEV (reference sequence). DNA of the CDR3: TGTGCCAGCAGTTTAGGGGCAGGCTATGGCTACACCTTC. Protein: CASSLGAGYGYTF.

The CDR3 sequence: CASSARDRGEQAGYTF. CDR3 DNA: TGTGCCAGCAGCGCCCGGGACAGGGGGGAGCAGGCTGGCTACACCTTC. The chain has TRBV3-1 (or the pseudogene TRBV3-2) and TRBJ1-2, with TRBD1 matching over 11 bases. The CDR3 consists of 16 residues. The V and J ends lost 5 bases and 7 bases, in that order; junction bases with no gene match: 12. From germline, CDR1 is LGHDT and CDR2 YNNKEL (reference sequence).

The CDR3 loop is CSVRAGAGNEQFF. In DNA, the CDR3 is TGCAGCGTTAGGGCGGGAGCTGGAAATGAGCAGTTCTTC. The chain links TRBV29-1 to TRBJ2-1; 7 bases match TRBD2. V dropped 5 bases and J dropped 7; count of bases not matched to a gene: 8. The CDR3 covers 13 residues. Germline CDR1 is SQVTM and CDR2 is ANQGSEA.